These 28 T cell receptor beta chains share one sample of origin, sequenced in a study of cytomegalovirus exposure and HLA in healthy donors. Researchers ran the PCR with 60 Vbeta and 13 Jbeta primers. Repertoires were generated with immunoSEQ multiplex PCR, while TCRdb's copy carries only in-frame clones and drops some. Of 120,000 to 150,000 clones in the sample, about 76% are singletons; the top ten hold approximately 2.8%. Sequenced: PBMCs. These receptors all come from a female donor in good health and CMV-seronegative.

The V gene is TRBV9, the J gene TRBJ1-1; 7 positions match TRBD1. Trimming cost V 0 bases and J 1 base; bases outside gene matches: 15. This CDR3 is built from 19 residues. Germline V gives CDR1 SGDLS, CDR2 YYNGEE. The CDR3 is CASSVGWSGSQGKNTEAFF. CDR3 DNA sequence: TGTGCCAGCAGCGTAGGATGGTCTGGTTCACAGGGGAAGAACACTGAAGCTTTCTTT.

This clone came up many times. V and J are TRBV29-1 and TRBJ2-1, with 10 bases aligning to TRBD2. Germline V lookup: CDR1 SQVTM, CDR2 ANQGSEA. The trim removed 4 bases at V and 8 bases at J, leaving 5 bases unmatched. The CDR3 contains 13 residues. The CDR3 nucleotides are TGCAGCGTTGGAGCGGGGGGGTGGGATGAGCAGTTCTTC. It specifies CSVGAGGWDEQFF.

The J gene is TRBJ1-2, the V gene TRBV5-8, with a possible D match to TRBD1 (6 bases). The CDR3 totals 14 residues. V shed 3 bases and J shed 6 bases, with 15 bases lying between them. Germline lookup yields CDR1 SGHTS and CDR2 YDEGEE. CDR3 in DNA: TGTGCCAGCAGCTATACAGGGAAAGAGCATGGCTACACCTTC. This sequence encodes CASSYTGKEHGYTF.

This clone turned up a few times. The chain carries TRBV9 and TRBJ2-7, with no clear D. V lost 7 bases and J 6 bases, leaving 8 bases between the germline ends. This CDR3 has 10 amino acids. Per germline, CDR1 SGDLS and CDR2 YYNGEE. The CDR3 DNA is TGTGCCAGCCGTTCGGGCGAGCAGTACTTC. Protein: CASRSGEQYF.

The V and J genes are TRBV19 and TRBJ2-7; 10 bases line up with TRBD1. Germline CDR1 and CDR2: LNHDA and SQIVND (reference sequence). The ends lost 5 bases at V and 2 bases at J; junction bases unmatched: 3. The CDR3 spans 14 residues. This CDR3 is CASSGDRGPYEQYF. CDR3 coding DNA: TGTGCCAGTAGTGGGGACAGGGGTCCCTACGAGCAGTACTTC.

This chain joins TRBV27 and TRBJ2-3; 11 nucleotides align to TRBD2. In germline, CDR1 is MNHEY, CDR2 SMNVEV (reference sequence). With 6 bases clipped from V and 3 bases from J, the junction kept 5 bases outside the gene matches. This CDR3 comprises 15 residues. The CDR3 reads CASSRLAGQTDTQYF. Written as DNA, the CDR3 is TGTGCCAGCAGCAGACTAGCGGGACAGACAGATACGCAGTATTTT.

The rearrangement joins TRBV7-2 to TRBJ2-1; TRBD2 might be the D (6 bases). The CDR3 is made up of 13 amino acids. Trimming stripped 1 base from V and 15 bases from J, with 16 bases between. CDR1 and CDR2 (germline): SGHTA, FQGNSA. CDR3 bases: TGTGCCAGCAGCTTAGGAGCGGGCGTAGGGGTGTTCTTC. Amino acid sequence: CASSLGAGVGVFF. Full variable domain (remainder filled in from reference TRBV7-2 and TRBJ2-1): GAGVSQSPSNKVTEKGKDVELRCDPISGHTALYWYRQSLGQGLEFLIYFQGNSAPDKSGLPSDRFSAERTGGSVSTLTIQRTQQEDSAVYLCASSLGAGVGVFFGPGTRLTVL.

In DNA, the CDR3 is TGTGCCAGCAGTCTCCGGGGGTCAGGGAACATTCAGTACTTC. Its protein is CASSLRGSGNIQYF. V is TRBV28 and J is TRBJ2-4, with D maybe TRBD2 (6 bases). Trimming pared 5 bases from V and 7 bases from J, leaving 15 bases between. The CDR3 is 14 residues long. In germline, CDR1 is MDHEN, CDR2 SYDVKM. The whole variable domain, remainder taken from reference TRBV28 and TRBJ2-4, is DVKVTQSSRYLVKRTGEKVFLECVQDMDHENMFWYRQDPGLGLRLIYFSYDVKMKEKGDIPEGYSVSREKKERFSLILESASTNQTSMYLCASSLRGSGNIQYFGAGTRLSVL.

The chain is built from TRBV5-1 and TRBJ2-7; D is possibly TRBD2 (5 bases). Trimming removed 4 bases from V and 8 bases from J, with 13 bases in between. The CDR3 totals 12 residues. The germline V gene has CDR1 SGHRS and CDR2 YFSETQ. DNA of the CDR3: TGCGCCAGCAGCCCGGACTCTGCCAAGCAGTACTTC. Encoded protein: CASSPDSAKQYF.

The chain recombines TRBV11-3 with TRBJ2-7, with no clear D. This CDR3 has 14 residues. Trimming took 1 base from V and 5 from J, leaving 12 bases between them. Per germline, CDR1 SGHNT and CDR2 YENEEA. The DNA of the CDR3 is TGTGCCAGCAGCTTAGTTCGTAATAGCCACGAGCAGTACTTC. Protein sequence: CASSLVRNSHEQYF.

This clone has more than one count but fewer than ten. The chain has TRBV9 and TRBJ1-1; no reliable D call. Trimming removed 4 bases from V and 5 bases from J, with 6 bases in between. In germline, CDR1 is SGDLS, CDR2 YYNGEE. CDR3 length: 11 amino acids. The CDR3 loop is CASSPRTEAFF. CDR3 nucleotides: TGTGCCAGCAGCCCCCGTACTGAAGCTTTCTTT.

The chain is built from TRBV27 and TRBJ1-2; TRBD1 agrees at 10 bases. CDR3 length equals 12 residues. The germline V gene has CDR1 MNHEY and CDR2 SMNVEV (reference sequence). V lost 4 bases, J lost 8 bases, and 1 base stayed unmatched. The CDR3 is CASSSTGGGYTF. The CDR3 region has the DNA TGTGCCAGCAGTTCGACAGGGGGCGGCTACACCTTC.

This chain uses TRBV19 with TRBJ1-1; maybe TRBD1 (6 bases). This CDR3 has 14 amino acids. Germline lookup yields CDR1 LNHDA and CDR2 SQIVND (reference sequence). V dropped 4 bases and J dropped 1 base, with 10 bases sitting between them. CDR3 protein: CASSTRTANTEAFF. CDR3 coding DNA: TGTGCCAGTAGTACCCGGACAGCGAACACTGAAGCTTTCTTT. The variable domain in full, completed from reference TRBV19 and TRBJ1-1, reads DGGITQSPKYLFRKEGQNVTLSCEQNLNHDAMYWYRQDPGQGLRLIYYSQIVNDFQKGDIAEGYSVSREKKESFPLTVTSAQKNPTAFYLCASSTRTANTEAFFGQGTRLTVV.

This clone was seen only a few times. The chain has TRBV12-5 and TRBJ2-6; D unresolved. The CDR3 has 15 residues. V was trimmed by 6 bases and J by 2 bases, leaving 11 bases between them. CDR1 is LGHNT and CDR2 is FRNRAP in the germline V gene. For the CDR3, the DNA is TGTGCTAGTGGCCTAGATGCAGCTGGGGCCAACGTCCTGACTTTC. Amino acid sequence: CASGLDAAGANVLTF.

This chain connects TRBV19 to TRBJ1-3; no definite D call. Per the germline V gene, CDR1 is LNHDA and CDR2 is SQIVND (reference sequence). Trimming stripped 7 bases from V and 2 bases from J, with 6 bases between. CDR3 length: 12 residues. The CDR3 bases are TGTGCCAGTAACTCCCCTGGAAACACCATATATTTT. Translation gives CASNSPGNTIYF.

This clone was counted a single time. This chain joins TRBV23-1 and TRBJ2-1, with TRBD1 matching over 7 bases. TRBV23-1 belongs to the ORF category, with a function that is uncertain. After removal of 4 bases from V and 6 bases from J, the junction contained 9 bases not matched to a gene. This CDR3 has 15 residues. CDR3 loop: CASSPRQGPSNEQFF. CDR3 DNA sequence: TGCGCCAGCAGTCCCCGACAGGGACCTAGCAATGAGCAGTTCTTC.

The V gene is TRBV10-3, the J gene TRBJ2-7, with 7 bases aligning to TRBD2. The length of the CDR3 is 14 residues. J was trimmed by 2 bases and V by 3 bases; bases with no gene match: 4. Germline CDR1 and CDR2: ENHRY and SYGVKD. In DNA, the CDR3 is TGTGCCATCAGTGATTTGCGGGGGACCTACGAGCAGTACTTC. Translation gives CAISDLRGTYEQYF.

The rearrangement uses TRBV7-9 and TRBJ1-2; TRBD1 is a possible D gene (6 bases). CDR3 length equals 17 residues. The germline gives CDR1 SEHNR, CDR2 FQNEAQ (reference sequence). The V gene lost 5 bases and the J gene lost 0 bases, with 19 bases spanning the gap. CDR3 nucleotide sequence: TGTGCCAGCAGCAGTAACAGGGCCCATGAGTCTAACTATGGCTACACCTTC. Amino acid sequence: CASSSNRAHESNYGYTF. Full variable domain (rest looked up from reference TRBV7-9 and TRBJ1-2): DTGVSQNPRHKITKRGQNVTFRCDPISEHNRLYWYRQTLGQGPEFLTYFQNEAQLEKSRLLSDRFSAERPKGSFSTLEIQRTEQGDSAMYLCASSSNRAHESNYGYTFGSGTRLTVV.

The chain links TRBV5-1 to TRBJ1-1; tentatively, D is TRBD1 (5 bases). Germline lookup yields CDR1 SGHRS and CDR2 YFSETQ. The CDR3 has 13 residues. The V and J ends lost 6 bases and 1 base respectively, with 10 bases between them. The CDR3 DNA is TGCGCCAGCAAGGCCGGACAGAACACTGAAGCTTTCTTT. Translation gives CASKAGQNTEAFF. Full variable domain (outside the CDR3, taken from reference TRBV5-1 and TRBJ1-1): KAGVTQTPRYLIKTRGQQVTLSCSPISGHRSVSWYQQTPGQGLQFLFEYFSETQRNKGNFPGRFSGRQFSNSRSEMNVSTLELGDSALYLCASKAGQNTEAFFGQGTRLTVV.

This chain connects TRBV4-1 to TRBJ2-1; TRBD2 agrees at 12 bases. In germline, CDR1 is MGHRA, CDR2 YSYEKL. The length of the CDR3 is 20 residues. Losses at the gene ends were 3 bases for V and 0 bases for J; bases not matched to a gene: 12. The chain's CDR3 is CASSHRGTSGFLSSYNEQFF. The CDR3 DNA is TGCGCCAGCAGCCACAGGGGGACTAGCGGGTTCCTTAGCTCCTACAATGAGCAGTTCTTC.

This chain joins TRBV5-1 and TRBJ2-1; 8 nucleotides line up with TRBD2. Germline CDR1 reads SGHRS; CDR2 reads YFSETQ. This CDR3 is 14 amino acids long. Germline trimming cut 2 bases from V and 7 bases from J; bases unmatched to any gene: 5. This CDR3 reads CASSFGGAGNEQFF. The CDR3 DNA follows: TGCGCCAGCAGCTTCGGGGGGGCTGGGAATGAGCAGTTCTTC.

The V and J genes are TRBV9 and TRBJ2-7; possibly TRBD1 for D (6 bases). Germline values: CDR1 SGDLS, CDR2 YYNGEE. V lost 0 bases and J 2 bases, leaving 15 bases between the germline ends. This CDR3 spans 16 amino acids. DNA of the CDR3: TGTGCCAGCAGCGTAGGGCTGCAGGGGTCAACCTACGAGCAGTACTTC. Protein sequence: CASSVGLQGSTYEQYF. The complete variable domain, with remaining parts taken from reference TRBV9 and TRBJ2-7, reads DSGVTQTPKHLITATGQRVTLRCSPRSGDLSVYWYQQSLDQGLQFLIQYYNGEERAKGNILERFSAQQFPDLHSELNLSSLELGDSALYFCASSVGLQGSTYEQYFGPGTRLTVT.

V is TRBV4-1 and J is TRBJ2-5; 7 bases match TRBD2. CDR1 is MGHRA, CDR2 YSYEKL, per germline. This CDR3 has 16 residues. Trimming at V came to 0 bases and at J to 2 bases, leaving 6 bases not matched to a gene. As DNA, the CDR3 is TGCGCCAGCAGCCAAGATAAAGGGACTACACAAGAGACCCAGTACTTC. It specifies CASSQDKGTTQETQYF.

The V and J genes are TRBV6-5 and TRBJ1-6, with D uncertain. The CDR3 has 15 amino acids. With 2 bases removed from V and 5 bases from J, the gap between germline ends came to 10 bases. Germline V gives CDR1 MNHEY, CDR2 SVGAGI. In DNA form, the CDR3 reads TGTGCCAGCAGTTACGCGAAGCGGAATAATTCACCCCTCCACTTT. It encodes CASSYAKRNNSPLHF.

This chain links TRBV5-5 with TRBJ2-7; D possibly corresponds to TRBD1 (5 bases). The ends were cut back, 1 base at V and 0 bases at J, with 14 bases in the middle. The germline V gene encodes CDR1 SGHKS and CDR2 YYEKEE (reference sequence). This CDR3 has 16 amino acids. CDR3 protein: CASSLHGTGVSYEQYF. The DNA for the CDR3 is TGTGCCAGCAGCTTGCACGGAACAGGCGTCTCCTACGAGCAGTACTTC. The complete variable domain, with remaining parts taken from reference TRBV5-5 and TRBJ2-7, reads DAGVTQSPTHLIKTRGQQVTLRCSPISGHKSVSWYQQVLGQGPQFIFQYYEKEERGRGNFPDRFSARQFPNYSSELNVNALLLGDSALYLCASSLHGTGVSYEQYFGPGTRLTVT.

The gene calls are TRBV12-5 and TRBJ2-3; D perhaps matches TRBD1 (5 bases). Per the germline V gene, CDR1 is LGHNT and CDR2 is FRNRAP. V lost 2 bases, J lost 2 bases, and 11 bases lay in between. The CDR3 covers 15 residues. The CDR3 coding sequence is TGTGCTAGTGGTTTGCAGTATGGGGCCACAGATACGCAGTATTTT. It translates to CASGLQYGATDTQYF.

The gene calls are TRBV28 and TRBJ2-5; D unresolved. The CDR3 length is 15 residues. Germline-derived CDR1 and CDR2 are MDHEN and SYDVKM. Trimming took 2 bases from V and 2 from J, leaving 12 bases between them. The CDR3: CASSLTGTAQETQYF. DNA for the CDR3: TGTGCCAGCAGTTTAACTGGTACAGCACAAGAGACCCAGTACTTC.

The V gene is TRBV2, the J gene TRBJ1-5; 9 bases fit TRBD1. The junction had 9 bases not matched to a gene; V was cut back by 6 bases and J by 6 bases. CDR3 length equals 15 residues. From germline, CDR1 is SNHLY and CDR2 FYNNEI. CDR3 in amino acids: CASSGGQGGSQPQHF. In DNA, the CDR3 is TGTGCCAGCAGCGGGGGACAGGGAGGGTCTCAGCCCCAGCATTTT.